The clone carrying this TCR beta chain showed up just once. This specimen comes from a study of T cells in Graves' hyperthyroidism and ophthalmopathy. This CDR3 has 12 residues. V was pared by 4 bases and J by 5 bases, with 11 bases between. Germline assignment: CDR1 DFQATT and CDR2 SNEGSKA (reference sequence). Clinical symptoms, serum thyroxine, TRAb, thyroid ultrasound and orbital computed tomography informed diagnoses. There were TCR beta CDR3 regions amplified from RNA transcripts. The primer set for the first-round RT-PCR of the TCR CDR3 was HTBI. One entry per CDR3 protein results from TCRdb running MiXCR on the multiplex PCR reads. The sample carries approximately 870,000 distinct CDR3 sequences, over 35% recorded once.

This receptor was obtained from a man younger than 30 with Graves' hyperthyroidism. Sequenced: blood. The chain carries TRBV20-1 and TRBJ2-5; TRBD1 might be the D (5 bases). DNA for the CDR3: TGCAGTGCTATAGGGGCACAGGAGACCCAGTACTTC. Translated, it gives CSAIGAQETQYF.